The rows below give T cell receptor beta chains drawn from one sample of a study of shared clonotypes between healthy human individuals. TCRdb's table, derived via immunoSEQ multiplex PCR, lists solely in-frame clones and lacks some. Among approximately 600,000 clones listed, about 95% were seen once. Material for sequencing was naive CD8+ T cells sorted from blood. Source of these receptors: a young woman in good health. Each CDR3 is given with its conserved first and last residue. Each record gives: J gene, V gene, clone size, D gene, CDR3 DNA, CDR3 protein. D genes are given only for firm matches. Expanded clones are given a class, and other clones once, few, many or no size at all.

j_gene: TRBJ2-7; v_gene: TRBV7-9; abundance: -; d_gene: -; CDR3nt: TGTGCCAGCGGCGGGATAAGATACGAGCAGTACTTC; CDR3aa: CASGGIRYEQYF
j_gene: TRBJ2-2; v_gene: TRBV6-5; abundance: -; d_gene: -; CDR3nt: TGTGCCAGCAGTAACACCGGGGAGCTGTTTTTT; CDR3aa: CASSNTGELFF
j_gene: TRBJ2-3; v_gene: TRBV7-6; abundance: -; d_gene: TRBD2; CDR3nt: TGTGCCAGCAGCCCCCGGGGTAGCGGGTACTTCACAGATACGCAGTATTTT; CDR3aa: CASSPRGSGYFTDTQYF
j_gene: TRBJ2-1; v_gene: TRBV4-1; abundance: -; d_gene: -; CDR3nt: TGCGCCAGCAGCCAGTTCTTACAGATCCTCTCCTACAATGAGCAGTTCTTC; CDR3aa: CASSQFLQILSYNEQFF
j_gene: TRBJ2-7; v_gene: TRBV30; abundance: -; d_gene: -; CDR3nt: TGTGCCTGGAGTTGGGGCCCCGGTTACGAGCAGTACTTC; CDR3aa: CAWSWGPGYEQYF
j_gene: TRBJ1-4; v_gene: TRBV11-2; abundance: -; d_gene: -; CDR3nt: TGTGCCAGCAGCTTAGGTGTAACACCAACTAATGAAAAACTGTTTTTT; CDR3aa: CASSLGVTPTNEKLFF
j_gene: TRBJ2-1; v_gene: TRBV7-2; abundance: -; d_gene: TRBD2; CDR3nt: TGTGCCAGCAGCCCCCGGGGGTTAGCGGGGTACAATGAGCAGTTCTTC; CDR3aa: CASSPRGLAGYNEQFF
j_gene: TRBJ2-7; v_gene: TRBV10-2; abundance: -; d_gene: -; CDR3nt: TGCGCCAGCCTTGAGCCTGCGCGAGGGAATTACGAGCAGTACTTC; CDR3aa: CASLEPARGNYEQYF
j_gene: TRBJ1-2; v_gene: TRBV7-3; abundance: -; d_gene: -; CDR3nt: TGTGCCAGCAGCTTAAGTCCTAACTATGGCTACACCTTC; CDR3aa: CASSLSPNYGYTF
j_gene: TRBJ2-1; v_gene: TRBV6-5; abundance: -; d_gene: -; CDR3nt: TGTGCCAGCAGTTACCACGAGCAGTTCTTC; CDR3aa: CASSYHEQFF
j_gene: TRBJ2-7; v_gene: TRBV7-9; abundance: -; d_gene: TRBD2; CDR3nt: TGTGCCAGCAGCTTCGCGGGAGGGATCGACGAGCAGTACTTC; CDR3aa: CASSFAGGIDEQYF
j_gene: TRBJ1-2; v_gene: TRBV30; abundance: -; d_gene: TRBD1; CDR3nt: TGTGCCTGGATTGGGACAGGGGACTATGGCTACACCTTC; CDR3aa: CAWIGTGDYGYTF
j_gene: TRBJ2-7; v_gene: TRBV19; abundance: -; d_gene: TRBD2; CDR3nt: TGTGCCAGTGCGGGGGTAGCGGGAGACGAGCAGTACTTC; CDR3aa: CASAGVAGDEQYF
j_gene: TRBJ2-1; v_gene: TRBV11-2; abundance: -; d_gene: -; CDR3nt: TGTGCCAGCAGCTTATCCCTTTTGGGATTTCAGTTCTTC; CDR3aa: CASSLSLLGFQFF
j_gene: TRBJ2-7; v_gene: TRBV5-1; abundance: -; d_gene: TRBD2; CDR3nt: TGCGCCAGCAGCTTGGCGGGATCCCTAGCGGGGCACGTCAACTCCTACGAGCAGTACTTC; CDR3aa: CASSLAGSLAGHVNSYEQYF
j_gene: TRBJ2-3; v_gene: TRBV9; abundance: -; d_gene: TRBD2; CDR3nt: TGTGCCAGCAGCGCGCATAGCGGGAACACAGATACGCAGTATTTT; CDR3aa: CASSAHSGNTDTQYF
j_gene: TRBJ2-7; v_gene: TRBV27; abundance: -; d_gene: -; CDR3nt: TGTGCCAGCAGACCCGGAGGGGACCCCTACGAGCAGTACTTC; CDR3aa: CASRPGGDPYEQYF
j_gene: TRBJ1-3; v_gene: TRBV11-3; abundance: -; d_gene: -; CDR3nt: TGTGCCAGCAGCCGGCAGGGGAGCTCTGGAAACACCATATATTTT; CDR3aa: CASSRQGSSGNTIYF
j_gene: TRBJ2-7; v_gene: TRBV10-1; abundance: once; d_gene: TRBD2; CDR3nt: TGCGCCAGCAGTGTGGGACTAGTCAGCGAGCAGTACTTC; CDR3aa: CASSVGLVSEQYF
j_gene: TRBJ2-7; v_gene: TRBV29-1; abundance: -; d_gene: -; CDR3nt: TGCAGCGTTTGGGTGGCCGCCTACGAGCAGTACTTC; CDR3aa: CSVWVAAYEQYF
j_gene: TRBJ2-3; v_gene: TRBV29-1; abundance: -; d_gene: -; CDR3nt: TGCAGCGCACGGGGCACAGATACGCAGTATTTT; CDR3aa: CSARGTDTQYF
j_gene: TRBJ2-3; v_gene: TRBV11-2; abundance: once; d_gene: TRBD1; CDR3nt: TGTGCCAGCAGCTCCCGTGGGACAGGGCTTGTCCCAGATACGCAGTATTTT; CDR3aa: CASSSRGTGLVPDTQYF
j_gene: TRBJ2-7; v_gene: TRBV27; abundance: -; d_gene: -; CDR3nt: TGTGCCAGCAGTCACGGCGAGCAGTACTTC; CDR3aa: CASSHGEQYF
j_gene: TRBJ2-7; v_gene: TRBV27; abundance: -; d_gene: -; CDR3nt: TGTGCCAGCCAGGGGGGGGTAGCCCCATCCCACGAGCAGTACTTC; CDR3aa: CASQGGVAPSHEQYF
j_gene: TRBJ2-5; v_gene: TRBV7-2; abundance: once; d_gene: TRBD2; CDR3nt: TGTGCCAGCAGCCCAGGACTAGCGAGCCTCCGGACCCAGTACTTC; CDR3aa: CASSPGLASLRTQYF
j_gene: TRBJ2-7; v_gene: TRBV10-1; abundance: once; d_gene: -; CDR3nt: TGCGCCAGCAGTGAGTCGAGAGGCTCCTACGAGCAGTACTTC; CDR3aa: CASSESRGSYEQYF
j_gene: TRBJ1-1; v_gene: TRBV28; abundance: -; d_gene: -; CDR3nt: TGTGCCAGCAGTTTTCGGGGGCGCACTGAAGCTTTCTTT; CDR3aa: CASSFRGRTEAFF
j_gene: TRBJ2-1; v_gene: TRBV10-3; abundance: once; d_gene: -; CDR3nt: TGTGCCATCAGACCAGACAGAGTCGACAATGAGCAGTTCTTC; CDR3aa: CAIRPDRVDNEQFF
j_gene: TRBJ2-5; v_gene: TRBV2; abundance: -; d_gene: -; CDR3nt: TGTGCCAGCAGCTGGACCGCGGGGTGGGAGACCCAGTACTTC; CDR3aa: CASSWTAGWETQYF
j_gene: TRBJ1-3; v_gene: TRBV2; abundance: -; d_gene: -; CDR3nt: TGTGCCAGCGCCCGGTGGGAGAGCTCTGGAAACACCATATATTTT; CDR3aa: CASARWESSGNTIYF
j_gene: TRBJ2-7; v_gene: TRBV5-3; abundance: -; d_gene: -; CDR3nt: TGTGCCAGAAGCTCCTTGTACTCCTACGAGCAGTACTTC; CDR3aa: CARSSLYSYEQYF
j_gene: TRBJ2-3; v_gene: TRBV9; abundance: -; d_gene: -; CDR3nt: TGTGCCAGCAGCGGATGGGGGGACACAGATACGCAGTATTTT; CDR3aa: CASSGWGDTDTQYF
j_gene: TRBJ1-1; v_gene: TRBV28; abundance: -; d_gene: -; CDR3nt: TGTGCCAGCACAACAACAGCCCCCGAAGCTTTCTTT; CDR3aa: CASTTTAPEAFF
j_gene: TRBJ2-7; v_gene: TRBV25-1; abundance: -; d_gene: -; CDR3nt: TGTGCCAGCAGTGACGGTGGTTACTCCTACGAGCAGTACTTC; CDR3aa: CASSDGGYSYEQYF
j_gene: TRBJ2-7; v_gene: TRBV27; abundance: -; d_gene: -; CDR3nt: TGTGCCAGCAGTTGGGGGCGAGGGTACGAGCAGTACTTC; CDR3aa: CASSWGRGYEQYF
j_gene: TRBJ2-5; v_gene: TRBV2; abundance: -; d_gene: -; CDR3nt: TGTGCCAGCAGGCGGGAGACCCAGTACTTC; CDR3aa: CASRRETQYF
j_gene: TRBJ2-1; v_gene: TRBV15; abundance: -; d_gene: -; CDR3nt: TGTGCCACCAGCAAAGAAAGCGGCAATGAGCAGTTCTTC; CDR3aa: CATSKESGNEQFF
j_gene: TRBJ2-7; v_gene: TRBV4-1; abundance: -; d_gene: TRBD1; CDR3nt: TGCGCCAGCAGCCAAGATAGGTGGACAGGGCTCTACGAGCAGTACTTC; CDR3aa: CASSQDRWTGLYEQYF
j_gene: TRBJ1-1; v_gene: TRBV15; abundance: -; d_gene: -; CDR3nt: TGTGCCACCAGCAGGGTCCTAGGACGAACTGAAGCTTTCTTT; CDR3aa: CATSRVLGRTEAFF
j_gene: TRBJ1-5; v_gene: TRBV19; abundance: -; d_gene: TRBD1; CDR3nt: TGTGCCAGTAGTATCGTGACAGGGGGACAGCCCCAGCATTTT; CDR3aa: CASSIVTGGQPQHF
j_gene: TRBJ2-7; v_gene: TRBV30; abundance: -; d_gene: -; CDR3nt: TGTGCCTGGAGTGTACTAGGGTACGAGCAGTACTTC; CDR3aa: CAWSVLGYEQYF
j_gene: TRBJ2-1; v_gene: TRBV19; abundance: -; d_gene: -; CDR3nt: TGTGCCAGTAGTGTGCGGGAAATTCTAAGGATCGATGAGCAGTTCTTC; CDR3aa: CASSVREILRIDEQFF
j_gene: TRBJ2-5; v_gene: TRBV28; abundance: -; d_gene: -; CDR3nt: TGTGCCAGCATGGGCAGGGAAGAGACCCAGTACTTC; CDR3aa: CASMGREETQYF
j_gene: TRBJ2-3; v_gene: TRBV28; abundance: -; d_gene: -; CDR3nt: TGTGCCAGCACCCGGTCCGGGAGCACAGATACGCAGTATTTT; CDR3aa: CASTRSGSTDTQYF
j_gene: TRBJ2-7; v_gene: TRBV5-6; abundance: -; d_gene: -; CDR3nt: TGTGCCAGCAGCTTCTCCTTCGAGCAGTACTTC; CDR3aa: CASSFSFEQYF
j_gene: TRBJ2-1; v_gene: TRBV10-2; abundance: -; d_gene: -; CDR3nt: TGCGCCAGCAGCCTAGGGACCCTCAATGAGCAGTTCTTC; CDR3aa: CASSLGTLNEQFF
j_gene: TRBJ2-7; v_gene: TRBV6-5; abundance: -; d_gene: -; CDR3nt: TGTGCCAGCAGTTCGTCACCGAGTAGCTCCTACGAGCAGTACTTC; CDR3aa: CASSSSPSSSYEQYF
j_gene: TRBJ1-5; v_gene: TRBV16; abundance: once; d_gene: -; CDR3nt: TGTGCCAGCAGCCAGGCAGGGAATAGTCAGCCCCAGCATTTT; CDR3aa: CASSQAGNSQPQHF
j_gene: TRBJ1-1; v_gene: TRBV5-6; abundance: once; d_gene: -; CDR3nt: TGTGCCAGCAGCTTGTACACCAGGGAAGGGAGGACTGAAGCTTTCTTT; CDR3aa: CASSLYTREGRTEAFF
j_gene: TRBJ1-2; v_gene: TRBV19; abundance: -; d_gene: -; CDR3nt: TGTGCCAGTAGACAGGGTCTCTATGGCTACACCTTC; CDR3aa: CASRQGLYGYTF